These 20 T cell receptor beta chains were all obtained from the same sample, sequenced in a study of cytomegalovirus exposure and HLA in healthy donors. Primers for the PCR totalled 60 Vbeta and 13 Jbeta. This table comes from immunoSEQ multiplex PCR, and its TCRdb copy is limited to in-frame clones, with some not included. The listing records approximately 45,000 clones. The source material was PBMCs. The source is a male donor in good health and CMV-seronegative.

The chain couples TRBV29-1 to TRBJ1-2; D is possibly TRBD1 (5 bases). The CDR3 length is 13 residues. CDR1 is SQVTM, CDR2 ANQGSEA, per germline. Trimming left V 6 bases short and J 8 bases short, with 19 bases between. For the CDR3, the DNA is TGCAGCGTAATTTTGCAGCAGGGAAGGGGCTACACCTTC. Its protein is CSVILQQGRGYTF.

This chain uses TRBV19 with TRBJ1-4, with 9 positions matching TRBD1. Trimming removed 7 bases from V and 6 bases from J; junction bases left unmatched: 9. Germline V gives CDR1 LNHDA, CDR2 SQIVND (reference sequence). The CDR3 sequence is 15 residues long. The chain's CDR3 is CASIQTRDRDEKLFF. DNA for the CDR3: TGTGCCAGTATCCAAACACGGGACAGGGATGAAAAACTGTTTTTT.

The chain joins TRBV9 to TRBJ1-1; D is perhaps TRBD1 (6 bases). Germline loops: CDR1 SGDLS, CDR2 YYNGEE. Trimming stripped 2 bases from V and 4 bases from J, with 12 bases between. The CDR3 extends over 14 amino acids. CDR3 region: CASSVGGHPTEAFF. CDR3 nucleotides: TGTGCCAGCAGCGTCGGGGGGCATCCCACTGAAGCTTTCTTT.

V gene TRBV4-1 combines with J gene TRBJ2-3, with 8 nucleotides matching TRBD1. The CDR3 runs to 14 residues. Germline CDR1 and CDR2: MGHRA and YSYEKL. Trimming at V came to 2 bases and at J to 4 bases, leaving 2 bases not matched to a gene. Here the CDR3 DNA reads TGCGCCAGCAGCCAATCAGGGGGCGCAGATACGCAGTATTTT. It yields the protein CASSQSGGADTQYF.

The CDR3 nucleotides read TGCGCCAGCAGCTTCGGTGAATCCTACAATGAGCAGTTCTTC. Translated, it gives CASSFGESYNEQFF. The chain has TRBV5-1 and TRBJ2-1; D is unclear. Germline V gene data show CDR1 as SGHRS and CDR2 as YFSETQ. The ends were cut back, 2 bases at V and 1 base at J, with 7 bases in the middle. CDR3 size: 14 residues.

The chain has TRBV5-6 and TRBJ1-5, with a tentative D call TRBD1 (5 bases). V lost 3 bases and J 4 bases, leaving 17 bases between the germline ends. Per germline, CDR1 SGHDT and CDR2 YYEEEE. CDR3 length: 16 amino acids. The CDR3: CASSSSPGPANQPQHF. In DNA form, the CDR3 reads TGTGCCAGCAGCTCCAGTCCAGGGCCAGCTAATCAGCCCCAGCATTTT.

The chain uses TRBV4-2 and TRBJ2-5; 7 nucleotides line up with TRBD2. The CDR3 runs 16 residues. Germline loops: CDR1 LGHNA, CDR2 YNFKEQ. V shed 4 bases, J shed 1 base, and the junction held 9 bases outside the gene matches. The CDR3 DNA sequence: TGTGCCAGCAGCCCTACTAGCGTGGGGCTCCAAGAGACCCAGTACTTC. Its protein is CASSPTSVGLQETQYF.

This sequence joins TRBV6-5 and TRBJ2-5, with D perhaps TRBD2 (5 bases). The CDR3 loop spans 15 amino acids. Trimming took 4 bases from V and 5 from J, leaving 17 bases between them. CDR1 is MNHEY and CDR2 is SVGAGI in the germline V gene. The CDR3 DNA reads as TGTGCCAGCAGTTCAGTAATCGGGGTTTGGGAGACCCAGTACTTC. Translating gives CASSSVIGVWETQYF.

This clone counts as medium-sized (0.01 to 0.1%) by frequency. The V and J genes are TRBV27 and TRBJ1-1; D call uncertain. The CDR3 loop spans 14 amino acids. The V end lost 3 bases, the J end lost 3 bases, and 11 bases lay between the germline ends. Germline values: CDR1 MNHEY, CDR2 SMNVEV (reference sequence). The chain's CDR3 is CASSFLGQDTEAFF. DNA of the CDR3: TGTGCCAGCAGTTTCTTGGGTCAGGACACTGAAGCTTTCTTT.

This chain joins TRBV4-1 and TRBJ2-7; D is perhaps TRBD1 (6 bases). V lost 5 bases and J 0 bases, leaving 17 bases between the germline ends. The CDR3 has 16 residues. Germline values: CDR1 MGHRA, CDR2 YSYEKL. DNA of the CDR3: TGCGCCAGCAGCTTAGAGACAGGCCAGACCTCCTACGAGCAGTACTTC. Translating gives CASSLETGQTSYEQYF.

The chain links TRBV19 to TRBJ1-4; TRBD1 agrees at 9 bases. Germline CDR1 and CDR2: LNHDA and SQIVND (reference sequence). The CDR3 has 16 residues. Trimming at V came to 7 bases and at J to 5 bases, leaving 11 bases not matched to a gene. The CDR3 bases are TGTGCCAGTATGGGGACAGGGCAAGAACCAAATGAAAAACTGTTTTTT. As protein: CASMGTGQEPNEKLFF.

The chain is built from TRBV30 and TRBJ1-1; D might be TRBD1 (6 bases). This CDR3 has 14 residues. V was pared by 4 bases and J by 4 bases, with 16 bases between. The V gene's germline CDR1 is GTSNPN and CDR2 SVGIG (reference sequence). In nucleotides, the CDR3 is TGTGCCTGGACTCTGGGAGGGGGAGGCACTGAAGCTTTCTTT. Amino acid sequence: CAWTLGGGGTEAFF. The variable domain in full, completed from reference TRBV30 and TRBJ1-1, reads SQTIHQWPATLVQPVGSPLSLECTVEGTSNPNLYWYRQAAGRGLQLLFYSVGIGQISSEVPQNLSASRPQDRQFILSSKKLLLSDSGFYLCAWTLGGGGTEAFFGQGTRLTVV.

This sequence joins TRBV15 and TRBJ1-1; 9 bases are shared with TRBD1. Germline V gene data show CDR1 as LNHNV and CDR2 as YYDKDF (reference sequence). The J segment lost 6 bases and the V segment lost 0 bases, leaving 2 bases of the junction unmatched. The CDR3 is made up of 14 amino acids. CDR3 sequence: CATSRDRTGAEAFF. The CDR3, as DNA: TGTGCCACCAGCAGAGATCGGACAGGGGCTGAAGCTTTCTTT.

The V call is TRBV5-6, the J call TRBJ2-3; TRBD2 might be the D (6 bases). This CDR3 is built from 17 residues. Germline values: CDR1 SGHDT, CDR2 YYEEEE. V lost 4 bases and J lost 0, with 18 bases in between. CDR3 nucleotides: TGTGCCAGCAGCATAGCTTCCGGGGGATCTAGCACAGATACGCAGTATTTT. Translation gives CASSIASGGSSTDTQYF. Full variable domain (missing parts from reference TRBV5-6 and TRBJ2-3): DAGVTQSPTHLIKTRGQQVTLRCSPKSGHDTVSWYQQALGQGPQFIFQYYEEEERQRGNFPDRFSGHQFPNYSSELNVNALLLGDSALYLCASSIASGGSSTDTQYFGPGTRLTVL.

V usage is TRBV6-5 and J usage is TRBJ1-5; D gene unclear. CDR1 MNHEY and CDR2 SVGAGI come from the germline V gene. CDR3 size: 11 residues. V dropped 5 bases and J dropped 4 bases, with 3 bases sitting between them. This CDR3 reads CASSANQPQHF. The CDR3 nucleotides read TGTGCCAGCAGTGCGAATCAGCCCCAGCATTTT.

V gene TRBV27 combines with J gene TRBJ2-1; the match to TRBD1 covers 8 bases. V lost 5 bases to trimming and J lost 5 bases; unmatched junction nucleotides: 5. The germline CDR1 and CDR2 sequences are MNHEY and SMNVEV (reference sequence). The CDR3 loop spans 14 amino acids. The CDR3 DNA reads as TGTGCCAGCAGTCCACAGACAGGGGACAATGAGCAGTTCTTC. Translated: CASSPQTGDNEQFF.

The rearrangement uses TRBV4-3 and TRBJ1-1; D may be TRBD1 (6 bases). V was cut by 3 bases and J by 4 bases, with 21 bases left in between. There are 17 residues in the CDR3. The V gene's germline CDR1 is LGHNA and CDR2 YSLEER. In DNA form, the CDR3 reads TGCGCCAGCAGCCACGACGGGGGCCGCGGGAGCTTCACTGAAGCTTTCTTT. This encodes CASSHDGGRGSFTEAFF.

The chain uses TRBV5-3 and TRBJ1-6; TRBD1 matches at 8 bases. TRBV5-3 is known as an ORF, though its function is uncertain. This CDR3 is built from 18 residues. J lost 2 bases, V lost 4 bases, and 11 bases had no gene match. The CDR3 region is CARSEANRGSPYNSPLHF. The DNA for the CDR3 is TGTGCCAGAAGCGAGGCAAACAGGGGGTCCCCCTATAATTCACCCCTCCACTTT.

Of note for this clone: The same CDR3 is also encoded by other DNA sequences in this sample. The gene calls are TRBV10-3 and TRBJ1-5, with 8 nucleotides matching TRBD1. Germline V lookup: CDR1 ENHRY, CDR2 SYGVKD. This CDR3 spans 14 amino acids. With 8 bases clipped from V and 0 bases from J, the junction kept 3 bases outside the gene matches. The CDR3 sequence: CAIGTGDSNQPQHF. CDR3 DNA sequence: TGTGCCATCGGGACAGGCGATAGCAATCAGCCCCAGCATTTT.

In nucleotides, the CDR3 is TGCAGCGTTGGGACGGACAGGGGAGGAGGCTACACCTTC. Residues: CSVGTDRGGGYTF. The chain is built from TRBV29-1 and TRBJ1-2; 9 nucleotides match TRBD1. In germline, CDR1 is SQVTM, CDR2 ANQGSEA. The CDR3 covers 13 residues. V trimming: 4 bases; J trimming: 8 bases; junction bases outside the gene matches: 8.